One sample yielded the 29 T cell receptor beta chains listed below, sequenced in a study of T cell responses to AZD1222 COVID-19 vaccine. Some clones are missing from TCRdb's copy, which holds only in-frame ones; the method was immunoSEQ multiplex PCR. The table lists around 170,000 clones, roughly 88% of them singletons. Source: peripheral blood, taken on day 0 of AZD1222 vaccination. These receptor sequences come from an adult in good health.

The J gene is TRBJ2-2, the V gene TRBV18; 13 bases match TRBD2. The J segment lost 3 bases and the V segment lost 8 bases, leaving 3 bases of the junction unmatched. The germline V gene encodes CDR1 KGHSH and CDR2 LQKENI. CDR3 length: 15 residues. CDR3 nucleotides: TGTGCCAGCACCGGACTAGCGGGGGACACCGGGGAGCTGTTTTTT. Residues: CASTGLAGDTGELFF.

The rearrangement joins TRBV11-1 to TRBJ2-1, with TRBD2 matching over 8 bases. CDR1 and CDR2 from the germline V gene are SGHAT and FQDESV (reference sequence). This CDR3 region has 16 residues. V was clipped by 3 bases and J by 3 bases; unmatched bases: 7. In nucleotides, the CDR3 is TGTGCCAGCAGCTTTTCGGGGGGGTTCGTCTACAATGAGCAGTTCTTC. Its protein is CASSFSGGFVYNEQFF.

This clone is a singleton in its sample. The V call is TRBV10-3, the J call TRBJ2-7; 11 nucleotides agree with TRBD2. Germline V CDR1 and CDR2: ENHRY, SYGVKD. The CDR3 sequence is 14 residues long. The V gene end was trimmed by 5 bases and the J gene end by 4 bases; junction bases not matched to a gene: 4. The CDR3 reads CAISTGTSGYEQYF. The CDR3 DNA is TGTGCCATCAGTACCGGGACTAGCGGTTACGAGCAGTACTTC.

The chain employs TRBV28 and TRBJ2-7; TRBD1 matches at 9 bases. The V gene end was trimmed by 6 bases and the J gene end by 6 bases; junction bases not matched to a gene: 9. CDR3 size: 14 residues. Germline CDR1 is MDHEN and CDR2 is SYDVKM. This chain's CDR3 is CASRETGGASEQYF. DNA of the CDR3: TGTGCCAGCAGGGAAACAGGGGGCGCCTCCGAGCAGTACTTC.

Only one count was recorded for this clone. The V gene is TRBV5-1, the J gene TRBJ1-1, with 9 nucleotides matching TRBD1. This CDR3 region has 15 residues. The ends lost 5 bases at V and 4 bases at J; junction bases unmatched: 9. Germline-derived CDR1 and CDR2 are SGHRS and YFSETQ. The CDR3 spells CASSKTGGGSTEAFF. The CDR3 DNA reads as TGCGCCAGCAGTAAAACAGGGGGCGGTAGCACTGAAGCTTTCTTT.

The V gene is TRBV15, the J gene TRBJ1-1, with D hard to call. CDR3 size: 14 residues. Germline loops: CDR1 LNHNV, CDR2 YYDKDF (reference sequence). Trimming removed 0 bases at V and 4 bases at J, with 9 bases between. The CDR3 loop reads CATSRDTSGTEAFF. The CDR3 DNA is TGTGCCACCAGCAGAGATACCTCGGGCACTGAAGCTTTCTTT.

The genes are TRBV6-5 and TRBJ2-7; D not resolved. This CDR3 has 14 amino acids. V lost 2 bases to trimming and J lost 2 bases, with 10 bases between them. Germline values: CDR1 MNHEY, CDR2 SVGAGI. This CDR3 reads CASSYAENTYEQYF. For the CDR3, the DNA is TGTGCCAGCAGTTACGCAGAGAACACCTACGAGCAGTACTTC.

V usage is TRBV18 and J usage is TRBJ2-7; D gene unclear. Germline V gene data show CDR1 as KGHSH and CDR2 as LQKENI. The length of the CDR3 is 13 residues. The V end was cut by 4 bases, the J end by 0 bases, with 7 bases between. For the CDR3, the DNA is TGTGCCAGCTCACTGGAAAGCTCCTACGAGCAGTACTTC. Encoded protein: CASSLESSYEQYF. Together with reference TRBV18 and TRBJ2-7, the CDR3 gives the full variable domain: NAGVMQNPRHLVRRRGQEARLRCSPMKGHSHVYWYRQLPEEGLKFMVYLQKENIIDESGMPKERFSAEFPKEGPSILRIQQVVRGDSAAYFCASSLESSYEQYFGPGTRLTVT.

Only a few counts were recorded for this clone. The rearrangement links TRBV3-1 (or the pseudogene TRBV3-2) to TRBJ2-7; no clear D gene. Trimming left V 2 bases short and J 7 bases short, with 9 bases between. The CDR3 runs to 12 residues. In germline, CDR1 is LGHDT, CDR2 YNNKEL (reference sequence). CDR3 DNA sequence: TGTGCCAGCAGCCAACTGGTACAGGAGCAGTACTTC. It translates to CASSQLVQEQYF.

The V gene is TRBV6-5, the J gene TRBJ2-2; 10 nucleotides match TRBD1. The CDR3 spans 15 residues. The junction had 4 bases not matched to a gene; V was cut back by 5 bases and J by 4 bases. The germline gives CDR1 MNHEY, CDR2 SVGAGI. The CDR3 DNA follows: TGTGCCAGCAGTCCAAGGACAGGGGGCACCGGGGAGCTGTTTTTT. This sequence encodes CASSPRTGGTGELFF.

The J gene is TRBJ1-1, the V gene TRBV7-3; D unclear. The V gene's germline CDR1 is SGHTA and CDR2 FQGTGA. V lost 1 base, J lost 5 bases, and 11 bases lay in between. CDR3 length: 14 amino acids. The CDR3 sequence is CASSLKGGRTEAFF. The CDR3 DNA sequence: TGTGCCAGCAGCTTAAAGGGCGGTCGGACTGAAGCTTTCTTT. The variable domain in full, completed from reference TRBV7-3 and TRBJ1-1, reads GAGVSQTPSNKVTEKGKYVELRCDPISGHTALYWYRQSLGQGPEFLIYFQGTGAADDSGLPNDRFFAVRPEGSVSTLKIQRTERGDSAVYLCASSLKGGRTEAFFGQGTRLTVV.

The chain carries TRBV7-9 and TRBJ2-5; D may correspond to TRBD1 or TRBD2 (5 bases each). The CDR3 has 11 amino acids. Germline assignment: CDR1 SEHNR and CDR2 FQNEAQ (reference sequence). Trimming cost V 6 bases and J 5 bases, with 7 bases left between them. The CDR3 region is CASRWGETQYF. The CDR3 nucleotides read TGTGCCAGCAGGTGGGGGGAGACCCAGTACTTC.

The DNA of the CDR3 is TGCGCCAGCAGCTTGAGTACACCGGGCCCAAATGAGCAGTTCTTC. Protein: CASSLSTPGPNEQFF. The chain couples TRBV5-1 to TRBJ2-1; D is undetermined. Germline lookup yields CDR1 SGHRS and CDR2 YFSETQ. Between the trimmed V and J ends, which lost 1 base and 7 bases, there was a span of 15 bases. The CDR3 contains 15 residues.

The chain joins TRBV24-1 to TRBJ2-1; D is uncertain. CDR1 and CDR2 (germline): KGHDR, SFDVKD. With 3 bases removed from V and 9 bases from J, the gap between germline ends came to 5 bases. The CDR3 covers 11 residues. CDR3 amino acids: CATSDATEQFF. The CDR3 nucleotides read TGTGCCACCAGTGATGCGACTGAGCAGTTCTTC.

The rearrangement uses TRBV2 and TRBJ1-6; 8 bases match TRBD1. CDR1 is SNHLY, CDR2 FYNNEI, per germline. J gave up 7 bases and V 6 bases, and 8 bases lay outside the gene matches. The CDR3 sequence is 15 residues long. CDR3 sequence reads: CASRHRTGSNSPLHF. CDR3 bases: TGTGCCAGCAGGCATCGGACAGGGTCAAATTCACCCCTCCACTTT. Using reference TRBV2 and TRBJ1-6 for the parts outside the CDR3, the full variable domain is EPEVTQTPSHQVTQMGQEVILRCVPISNHLYFYWYRQILGQKVEFLVSFYNNEISEKSEIFDDQFSVERPDGSNFTLKIRSTKLEDSAMYFCASRHRTGSNSPLHFGNGTRLTVT.

The chain is built from TRBV4-3 and TRBJ2-1, with 7 bases identical to TRBD1. Trimming at V came to 4 bases and at J to 3 bases, leaving 6 bases not matched to a gene. This CDR3 has 15 amino acids. Per the germline V gene, CDR1 is LGHNA and CDR2 is YSLEER. Written as DNA, the CDR3 is TGCGCCAGCAGCCCAAAGGGACAGATCTACAATGAGCAGTTCTTC. This sequence encodes CASSPKGQIYNEQFF.

The chain combines TRBV9 with TRBJ2-1, with a possible D match to TRBD2 (6 bases). V gave up 0 bases and J gave up 0 bases, with 10 bases separating them. The germline V gene has CDR1 SGDLS and CDR2 YYNGEE. The CDR3 runs to 16 residues. CDR3: CASSVAGDVSYNEQFF. The CDR3 DNA reads TGTGCCAGCAGCGTAGCGGGGGACGTCTCCTACAATGAGCAGTTCTTC.

The chain employs TRBV6-5 and TRBJ1-5; 9 bases align to TRBD1. V lost 9 bases and J lost 5; bases outside the gene matches: 11. Germline CDR1 is MNHEY and CDR2 is SVGAGI. The CDR3 covers 15 residues. The CDR3 coding sequence is TGTGCCAGAACTAGGGGACAGGGTGTTGATCAGCCCCAGCATTTT. Its translation: CARTRGQGVDQPQHF.

The V gene is TRBV3-1 (or the pseudogene TRBV3-2), the J gene TRBJ2-1; 7 nucleotides agree with TRBD2. CDR1 is LGHDT, CDR2 YNNKEL, per germline (reference sequence). V was pared by 4 bases and J by 9 bases, with 6 bases of the junction left unmatched. The CDR3 runs to 13 residues. CDR3 sequence reads: CASSPSSGAEQFF. The CDR3 DNA follows: TGTGCCAGCAGCCCTTCTAGCGGTGCTGAGCAGTTCTTC.

Here the CDR3 DNA reads TGTGCCAGCAGGACAGGGGGCGAGCAGTACTTC. Protein product: CASRTGGEQYF. V gene TRBV12-3 or TRBV12-4 combines with J gene TRBJ2-7, with TRBD1 matching over 9 bases. The CDR3 has 11 residues. With 6 bases clipped from V and 6 bases from J, the junction kept 0 bases outside the gene matches.

The V and J genes are TRBV5-5 and TRBJ1-2; TRBD1 matches 7 bases. In germline, CDR1 is SGHKS, CDR2 YYEKEE (reference sequence). The CDR3 runs to 15 residues. V lost 0 bases and J lost 7; bases outside the gene matches: 9. The CDR3 nucleotides read TGTGCCAGCAGCTTGGTTGCCAGGGGGGTCGGTGGCTACACCTTC. Translating it yields CASSLVARGVGGYTF.

The rearrangement joins TRBV2 to TRBJ1-6; D gene uncertain. Germline CDR1 SNHLY, CDR2 FYNNEI. The CDR3 covers 12 residues. Trimming left V 6 bases short and J 7 bases short, with 7 bases between. The CDR3 DNA reads as TGTGCCAGCAGAGGAGGGAATTCACCCCTCCACTTT. This gives the protein CASRGGNSPLHF.

The chain has TRBV20-1 and TRBJ1-1; 7 bases are shared with TRBD1. Looked up from germline, CDR1 is DFQATT and CDR2 is SNEGSKA (reference sequence). This CDR3 is built from 11 residues. The V segment lost 2 bases and the J segment 7 bases; nucleotides outside the gene matches: 1. This CDR3 reads CSARRDSEAFF. CDR3 DNA sequence: TGCAGTGCTAGACGGGACAGTGAAGCTTTCTTT.

The rearrangement links TRBV5-1 to TRBJ2-7, with 7 bases aligning to TRBD1. The CDR3 runs to 15 residues. CDR1 and CDR2 from the germline V gene are SGHRS and YFSETQ. V gave up 4 bases and J gave up 1 base; unmatched junction bases: 8. For the CDR3, the DNA is TGCGCCAGCAGCATTCCGACAGGGCTATCCTACGAGCAGTACTTC. Encoded protein: CASSIPTGLSYEQYF.

This chain joins TRBV10-3 and TRBJ1-5; possibly TRBD1 for D (5 bases). This CDR3 has 15 amino acids. CDR1 is ENHRY and CDR2 is SYGVKD in the germline V gene. The V gene lost 7 bases and the J gene lost 2 bases, with 15 bases spanning the gap. The CDR3 coding sequence is TGTGCCATCACCGAAGGTCTGGGGGGCAATCAGCCCCAGCATTTT. This sequence encodes CAITEGLGGNQPQHF.

This clone was observed a few times. This chain joins TRBV21-1 and TRBJ1-6; the table's D call of TRBD1 was not tested on the DNA. TRBV21-1 is a recognized pseudogene. The CDR3 totals 15 residues. The CDR3 loop reads CASSKDRQINSPLHF. The CDR3 DNA reads as TGTGCCAGCAGCAAAGACAGACAAATTAATTCACCCCTCCACTTT.

J is TRBJ2-7 and V is TRBV11-3; D uncertain. The V gene's germline CDR1 is SGHNT and CDR2 YENEEA. V was trimmed by 3 bases and J by 6 bases, leaving 12 bases between them. This CDR3 is built from 13 residues. Here the CDR3 reads CASSLAPSLEQYF. CDR3 nucleotides: TGTGCCAGCAGCTTGGCCCCATCCCTCGAGCAGTACTTC.

V is TRBV9 and J is TRBJ1-1; D gene ambiguous. The ends were cut back, 1 base at V and 0 bases at J, with 7 bases in the middle. Germline CDR1 is SGDLS and CDR2 is YYNGEE. CDR3 length: 14 amino acids. The CDR3 DNA reads TGTGCCAGCAGCGTAAAGGCTATGAACACTGAAGCTTTCTTT. It translates to CASSVKAMNTEAFF.

V gene TRBV7-8 combines with J gene TRBJ2-7; maybe TRBD1 (6 bases). V lost 2 bases and J 6 bases, leaving 20 bases between the germline ends. CDR1 is SGHVS, CDR2 FQNEAQ, per germline. CDR3 length equals 16 residues. CDR3 nucleotide sequence: TGTGCCAGCAGCTTACCGGGGATTCGGACAGTAACCGAGCAGTACTTC. This gives the protein CASSLPGIRTVTEQYF.